What follows describes a single T cell receptor (beta chain). The data were obtained in a study of blood T cell repertoires in COVID-19. In the study overall: PBMCs, B-cell-depleted T cells, or T cells provided the cDNA or gDNA that made up the material.

Profiling relied on immunoSEQ multiplex PCR, and the TCRdb table lists in-frame clones only, not all of them. This table has 70,000 to 100,000 clones, about 80% appearing once. The germline V gene has CDR1 MNHNY and CDR2 SVGAGI (reference sequence). The CDR3 contains 14 residues. Trimming shortened V by 0 bases and J by 2 bases, and 7 bases separated the two germline ends. The chain couples TRBV6-6 to TRBJ1-2; D may be TRBD1 (6 bases). The TCR was taken from a human donor in a cohort sampled during active COVID-19. The sequenced sample was peripheral blood. CDR3 in amino acids: CASSYSGGNYGYTF. CDR3 coding DNA: TGTGCCAGCAGTTACTCAGGGGGAAACTATGGCTACACCTTC.